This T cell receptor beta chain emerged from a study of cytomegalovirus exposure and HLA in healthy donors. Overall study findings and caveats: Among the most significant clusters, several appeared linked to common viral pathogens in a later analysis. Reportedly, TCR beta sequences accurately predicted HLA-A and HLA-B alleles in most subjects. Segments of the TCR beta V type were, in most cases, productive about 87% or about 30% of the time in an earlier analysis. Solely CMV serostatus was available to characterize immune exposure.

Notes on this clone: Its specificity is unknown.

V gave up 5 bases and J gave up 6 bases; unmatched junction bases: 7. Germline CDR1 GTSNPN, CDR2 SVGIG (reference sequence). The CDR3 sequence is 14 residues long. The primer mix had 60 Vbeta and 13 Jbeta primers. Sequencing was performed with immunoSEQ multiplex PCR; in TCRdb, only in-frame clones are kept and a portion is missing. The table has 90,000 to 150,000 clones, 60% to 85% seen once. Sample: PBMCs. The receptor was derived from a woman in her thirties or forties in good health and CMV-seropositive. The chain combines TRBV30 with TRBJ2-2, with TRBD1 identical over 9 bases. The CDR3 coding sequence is TGTGCCTGGGACGTCACAGGGGGCCCCGGGGAGCTGTTTTTT. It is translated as CAWDVTGGPGELFF.